The 29 T cell receptor beta chains below all came from one sample that was sequenced in a study of CD8+ T cells in alopecia areata. Sequencing used cDNA as its template, made by extracting RNA and reverse transcribing it. Libraries were prepared by immunoSEQ multiplex PCR; TCRdb keeps only in-frame clonotypes and omits some of them. The repertoire includes roughly 120,000 clones, approximately 60% of them detected once, and approximately 3% sits in the top ten. Sequenced material: CD4+ T cells sorted from blood. Receptors were obtained from a human donor in good health.

This clone was detected once. The rearrangement uses TRBV27 and TRBJ1-2; D not resolved. Trimming cost V 5 bases and J 0 bases, with 10 bases left between them. CDR3 size: 14 residues. Germline assignment: CDR1 MNHEY and CDR2 SMNVEV (reference sequence). The CDR3 DNA reads as TGTGCCAGCAGTCTTAACAAGTCTAACTATGGCTACACCTTC. This gives the protein CASSLNKSNYGYTF.

DNA of the CDR3: TGTGCCAGCAGCTTGTCAGGGACTCAGCCCCAGCATTTT. It codes for CASSLSGTQPQHF. The chain combines TRBV7-2 with TRBJ1-5, with a possible D match to TRBD1 (5 bases). The CDR3 runs 13 residues. Germline CDR1 and CDR2: SGHTA and FQGNSA. V was shortened by 3 bases and J by 6 bases, with 9 bases between the two germline ends.

This chain links TRBV19 with TRBJ1-2, with a weak D call TRBD1 (5 bases). This CDR3 is built from 15 residues. V was cut by 6 bases and J by 0 bases, with 14 bases left in between. CDR1 is LNHDA and CDR2 is SQIVND in the germline V gene (reference sequence). The chain's CDR3 is CASRNRGFANYGYTF. CDR3 nucleotides: TGTGCCAGTAGAAACCGGGGCTTCGCTAACTATGGCTACACCTTC.

The chain joins TRBV11-2 to TRBJ2-4; TRBD1 aligns across 7 bases. The CDR3 contains 16 residues. Germline V gene lookup returns CDR1 SGHAT and CDR2 FQNNGV. V gave up 3 bases and J gave up 5 bases; unmatched junction bases: 10. This CDR3 is CASSLPRGTAQNIQYF. The CDR3 nucleotides are TGTGCCAGCAGCTTGCCCAGGGGGACAGCGCAAAACATTCAGTACTTC.

This clone has a single count. V gene TRBV6-5 combines with J gene TRBJ2-5, with D possibly matching TRBD1 (5 bases). V gave up 7 bases and J gave up 5 bases, with 17 bases separating them. CDR3 length: 14 amino acids. Germline lookup yields CDR1 MNHEY and CDR2 SVGAGI. DNA for the CDR3: TGTGCCAGCAATGGGCAGGGAAGCCGGGAGACCCAGTACTTC. Protein: CASNGQGSRETQYF.

The J gene is TRBJ1-2, the V gene TRBV6-6; D might be TRBD1 (5 bases). Deletions cut 5 bases from V and 6 bases from J, with 13 bases between. This CDR3 is 13 amino acids long. The germline V gene has CDR1 MNHNY and CDR2 SVGAGI (reference sequence). The CDR3 protein is CASSPGTMNGYTF. CDR3 DNA: TGTGCCAGCAGTCCTGGGACGATGAATGGCTACACCTTC.

The chain is built from TRBV5-6 and TRBJ2-1; D perhaps matches TRBD1 (6 bases). The V end lost 2 bases, the J end lost 10 bases, and 7 bases lay between the germline ends. The CDR3 is made up of 11 amino acids. Germline values: CDR1 SGHDT, CDR2 YYEEEE. The CDR3 DNA sequence: TGTGCCAGCAGCTTTGACAGGGAGCAGTTCTTC. Protein product: CASSFDREQFF.

The chain couples TRBV7-9 to TRBJ1-1; D not certain. Trimming cost V 1 base and J 3 bases, with 9 bases left between them. This CDR3 is 14 amino acids long. Germline lookup yields CDR1 SEHNR and CDR2 FQNEAQ (reference sequence). The CDR3 coding sequence is TGTGCCAGCAGCTTAGTTGCTGGGGACACTGAAGCTTTCTTT. Protein sequence: CASSLVAGDTEAFF.

The chain recombines TRBV5-6 with TRBJ2-7; the D gene is possibly TRBD2 (5 bases). The CDR3 runs 13 residues. Germline V gene lookup returns CDR1 SGHDT and CDR2 YYEEEE. V lost 3 bases, J lost 7 bases, and 14 bases lay in between. CDR3 nucleotides: TGTGCCAGCAGCTCCCGCAGATCGGGGGAGCAGTACTTC. As protein: CASSSRRSGEQYF. Together with reference TRBV5-6 and TRBJ2-7, the CDR3 gives the full variable domain: DAGVTQSPTHLIKTRGQQVTLRCSPKSGHDTVSWYQQALGQGPQFIFQYYEEEERQRGNFPDRFSGHQFPNYSSELNVNALLLGDSALYLCASSSRRSGEQYFGPGTRLTVT.

The chain carries TRBV5-1 and TRBJ2-5; 8 bases agree with TRBD2. This CDR3 has 15 residues. Per germline, CDR1 SGHRS and CDR2 YFSETQ. The ends lost 3 bases at V and 5 bases at J; junction bases unmatched: 9. The DNA for the CDR3 is TGCGCCAGCAGCTGGAAGCGGGGGCCGGGGGAGACCCAGTACTTC. Encoded protein: CASSWKRGPGETQYF.

The chain employs TRBV29-1 and TRBJ2-5, with D tentatively TRBD1 or TRBD2 (5 bases each). V was pared by 3 bases and J by 7 bases, with 12 bases between. Germline-derived CDR1 and CDR2 are SQVTM and ANQGSEA. The CDR3 consists of 12 residues. The CDR3, as DNA: TGCAGCGTTGACTACAGTGGGGGGACCCAGTACTTC. This codes for CSVDYSGGTQYF.

This clone has only a few counts. The rearrangement joins TRBV5-6 to TRBJ2-7; the D call may be TRBD1 or TRBD2 (5 bases each). The CDR3 spans 15 residues. The V gene lost 4 bases and the J gene lost 3 bases, with 17 bases spanning the gap. Per germline, CDR1 SGHDT and CDR2 YYEEEE. The CDR3: CASSRMGLAHYEQYF. The CDR3 DNA follows: TGTGCCAGCAGCCGAATGGGGCTAGCCCACTACGAGCAGTACTTC. The whole variable domain, remainder taken from reference TRBV5-6 and TRBJ2-7, is DAGVTQSPTHLIKTRGQQVTLRCSPKSGHDTVSWYQQALGQGPQFIFQYYEEEERQRGNFPDRFSGHQFPNYSSELNVNALLLGDSALYLCASSRMGLAHYEQYFGPGTRLTVT.

V usage is TRBV29-1 and J usage is TRBJ2-7, with a possible D match to TRBD2 (5 bases). Trimming shortened V by 4 bases and J by 3 bases, and 22 bases separated the two germline ends. The CDR3 runs to 16 residues. Germline CDR1 and CDR2: SQVTM and ANQGSEA. In DNA, the CDR3 is TGCAGCGTTGCCGGACCCGGGATTTCCTTAGGCTACGAGCAGTACTTC. This codes for CSVAGPGISLGYEQYF.

The CDR3 DNA follows: TGTGCCACCAGCAAACAGGGAGAACCCTACGAGCAGTACTTC. Its translation is CATSKQGEPYEQYF. The V call is TRBV15, the J call TRBJ2-7, with D possibly TRBD1 on 6 matching bases. From germline, CDR1 is LNHNV and CDR2 YYDKDF (reference sequence). The CDR3 runs 14 residues. V dropped 4 bases and J dropped 2 bases, with 12 bases sitting between them.

The rearrangement links TRBV7-2 to TRBJ2-1; 9 bases match TRBD2. The CDR3 contains 15 residues. From germline, CDR1 is SGHTA and CDR2 FQGNSA. The ends lost 0 bases at V and 4 bases at J; junction bases unmatched: 1. Here the CDR3 DNA reads TGTGCCAGCAGCTTAGCGGGACTAGCATACAATGAGCAGTTCTTC. It translates to CASSLAGLAYNEQFF. Full variable domain (missing parts from reference TRBV7-2 and TRBJ2-1): GAGVSQSPSNKVTEKGKDVELRCDPISGHTALYWYRQSLGQGLEFLIYFQGNSAPDKSGLPSDRFSAERTGGSVSTLTIQRTQQEDSAVYLCASSLAGLAYNEQFFGPGTRLTVL.

The chain has TRBV29-1 and TRBJ1-2; 7 bases fit TRBD1. V shed 1 base, J shed 4 bases, and the junction held 6 bases outside the gene matches. The CDR3 covers 14 residues. The V gene's germline CDR1 is SQVTM and CDR2 ANQGSEA. The CDR3 region has the DNA TGCAGCGTTGAAGCCGACAGGGCCCCCTATGGCTACACCTTC. It encodes CSVEADRAPYGYTF.

This chain joins TRBV30 and TRBJ2-2; D is ambiguous. Germline CDR1 GTSNPN, CDR2 SVGIG (reference sequence). CDR3 length: 15 amino acids. V lost 0 bases to trimming and J lost 2 bases, with 10 bases between them. The CDR3 DNA sequence: TGTGCCTGGAGTGTCGGTCTCCTAAACACCGGGGAGCTGTTTTTT. It is translated as CAWSVGLLNTGELFF.

The J gene is TRBJ1-2, the V gene TRBV5-6; D gene uncertain. The CDR3 covers 13 residues. V lost 0 bases and J 7 bases, leaving 10 bases between the germline ends. Germline V gives CDR1 SGHDT, CDR2 YYEEEE. The CDR3 region is CASSLEANSGYTF. The DNA for the CDR3 is TGTGCCAGCAGCTTGGAAGCTAATTCTGGCTACACCTTC.

The chain has TRBV27 and TRBJ1-2; 7 bases match TRBD1. V trimming: 4 bases; J trimming: 0 bases; junction bases outside the gene matches: 14. Germline V gives CDR1 MNHEY, CDR2 SMNVEV (reference sequence). The CDR3 contains 18 residues. The DNA of the CDR3 is TGTGCCAGCAGTTCTTCCCGACAGGGCCCCAAGGCTAACTATGGCTACACCTTC. Its protein product is CASSSSRQGPKANYGYTF.

This clone has just one count. This chain connects TRBV27 to TRBJ1-5, with 9 nucleotides matching TRBD1. Germline V lookup: CDR1 MNHEY, CDR2 SMNVEV (reference sequence). Losses at the gene ends were 5 bases for V and 6 bases for J; bases not matched to a gene: 8. This CDR3 is 15 amino acids long. CDR3 DNA sequence: TGTGCCAGCAGTCTAACCGGACAGGGGACTCAGCCCCAGCATTTT. Translation: CASSLTGQGTQPQHF.

This clone was recorded only once. The CDR3 reads CSVGPSWNIQYF. Written as DNA, the CDR3 is TGCAGCGTTGGGCCATCGTGGAACATTCAGTACTTC. The chain combines TRBV29-1 with TRBJ2-4; D remains unclear. From germline, CDR1 is SQVTM and CDR2 ANQGSEA. V shed 4 bases and J shed 7 bases, with 11 bases lying between them. The CDR3 consists of 12 residues.

This chain uses TRBV2 with TRBJ1-5, with D perhaps TRBD1 (6 bases). With 6 bases removed from V and 2 bases from J, the gap between germline ends came to 11 bases. The CDR3 runs to 14 residues. Germline CDR1 is SNHLY and CDR2 is FYNNEI. CDR3 sequence: CASRKQGGNQPQHF. CDR3 DNA: TGTGCCAGCAGGAAACAGGGAGGCAATCAGCCCCAGCATTTT. The whole variable domain, remainder taken from reference TRBV2 and TRBJ1-5, is EPEVTQTPSHQVTQMGQEVILRCVPISNHLYFYWYRQILGQKVEFLVSFYNNEISEKSEIFDDQFSVERPDGSNFTLKIRSTKLEDSAMYFCASRKQGGNQPQHFGDGTRLSIL.

This clone turned up a few times. The chain carries TRBV29-1 and TRBJ1-1; D unclear. The V and J ends lost 0 bases and 7 bases respectively, with 15 bases between them. The CDR3 length is 14 residues. Germline loops: CDR1 SQVTM, CDR2 ANQGSEA. The DNA of the CDR3 is TGCAGCGTTGAAGATCCGCGGGGATGGAATGAAGCTTTCTTT. Translated, it gives CSVEDPRGWNEAFF.

With respect to this clone: This specimen includes other DNA sequences encoding the same CDR3. CDR3 nucleotides: TGCAGCGTGGACAGGGGAGGCACTGAAGCTTTCTTT. It yields the protein CSVDRGGTEAFF. This chain joins TRBV29-1 and TRBJ1-1, with 9 positions matching TRBD1. Germline CDR1 reads SQVTM; CDR2 reads ANQGSEA. The CDR3 runs to 12 residues. The trim removed 6 bases at V and 4 bases at J, leaving 3 bases unmatched.

The chain has TRBV5-1 and TRBJ2-7; the match to TRBD2 covers 10 bases. V lost 2 bases and J lost 1; bases outside the gene matches: 0. Per germline, CDR1 SGHRS and CDR2 YFSETQ. The CDR3 runs 14 residues. Here the CDR3 reads CASSFSGGSYEQYF. In DNA, the CDR3 is TGCGCCAGCAGCTTTAGCGGGGGGTCCTACGAGCAGTACTTC.

The chain employs TRBV5-1 and TRBJ1-1; perhaps TRBD1 as D (5 bases). The CDR3 totals 16 residues. Per the germline V gene, CDR1 is SGHRS and CDR2 is YFSETQ. V was trimmed by 0 bases and J by 1 base, leaving 13 bases between them. The CDR3 loop reads CASSLDGAYRNTEAFF. In DNA form, the CDR3 reads TGCGCCAGCAGCTTGGACGGGGCGTATAGGAACACTGAAGCTTTCTTT.

This clone was counted once. The genes are TRBV5-1 and TRBJ2-5; D unclear. Germline V gene lookup returns CDR1 SGHRS and CDR2 YFSETQ. V was shortened by 5 bases and J by 7 bases, with 15 bases between the two germline ends. The length of the CDR3 is 13 residues. CDR3 in DNA: TGCGCCAGCAGGAGCCTGGCGTTAGGGACCCAGTACTTC. The encoded protein is CASRSLALGTQYF. The full variable domain, its missing parts supplied by reference TRBV5-1 and TRBJ2-5, is KAGVTQTPRYLIKTRGQQVTLSCSPISGHRSVSWYQQTPGQGLQFLFEYFSETQRNKGNFPGRFSGRQFSNSRSEMNVSTLELGDSALYLCASRSLALGTQYFGPGTRLLVL.

The chain joins TRBV6-1 to TRBJ2-3, with D possibly being TRBD1 (6 bases). Germline V CDR1 and CDR2: MNHNS, SASEGT. The CDR3 loop spans 14 amino acids. V was trimmed by 8 bases and J by 6 bases, leaving 18 bases between them. The CDR3 loop is CASSQGRQGDTQYF. The CDR3 DNA sequence: TGTGCCAGCTCCCAGGGGCGGCAGGGGGATACGCAGTATTTT.

This chain joins TRBV4-1 and TRBJ1-5; the D gene is possibly TRBD1 (5 bases). Germline values: CDR1 MGHRA, CDR2 YSYEKL. The CDR3 is made up of 15 amino acids. V shed 4 bases and J shed 4 bases, with 14 bases lying between them. CDR3 loop: CASSPSGGENQPQHF. The CDR3 bases are TGCGCCAGCAGCCCCTCGGGGGGAGAGAATCAGCCCCAGCATTTT.